Listed here are 10 T cell receptor beta chains from one sample, sequenced in a study of identical twins. From the 5' RACE reads, TCRdb called clonotypes with MiXCR, one entry per CDR3 protein. The table has some 760,000 distinct CDR3 sequences, 15% to 20% seen once. These sequences were also reported in another study, on T cells expressing NK-cell markers.

Material for sequencing was PBMCs. The receptors come from a woman under 30 in good health.

This clonotype occurred a few times. The CDR3 spells CASSLKYGYEQYF. The CDR3 DNA sequence: TGTGCCAGCAGTTTAAAGTACGGCTACGAGCAGTACTTC. The chain carries TRBV12-3 or TRBV12-4 and TRBJ2-7; D call uncertain. V lost 2 bases and J lost 3, with 8 bases in between. The CDR3 sequence is 13 residues long.

The V call is TRBV30, the J call TRBJ2-3; D gene unclear. There are 13 residues in the CDR3. The V and J ends lost 5 bases and 0 bases respectively, with 9 bases between them. The germline V gene encodes CDR1 GTSNPN and CDR2 SVGIG (reference sequence). The CDR3 loop reads CAWHVASTDTQYF. The CDR3 coding sequence is TGTGCCTGGCACGTCGCTAGCACAGATACGCAGTATTTT.

This clonotype has more than one count but fewer than ten. The J gene is TRBJ2-7, the V gene TRBV18; 10 nucleotides line up with TRBD1. Germline V gene lookup returns CDR1 KGHSH and CDR2 LQKENI. The CDR3 extends over 14 amino acids. V shed 3 bases and J 1 base; nucleotides not matched to a gene: 0. The CDR3 reads CASSPDRGSYEQYF. The CDR3 DNA follows: TGTGCCAGCTCACCGGACAGGGGGTCCTACGAGCAGTACTTC.

This clonotype was counted only a few times. The chain recombines TRBV5-1 with TRBJ2-1; possibly TRBD1 or TRBD2 for D (5 bases each). V shed 4 bases and J shed 0 bases, with 11 bases lying between them. This CDR3 has 15 residues. Germline V gene sequence: CDR1 SGHRS, CDR2 YFSETQ. CDR3: CASSPGPVSYNEQFF. The CDR3 DNA sequence: TGCGCCAGCAGCCCGGGACCCGTCTCCTACAATGAGCAGTTCTTC.

This rearrangement joins TRBV12-3 or TRBV12-4 to TRBJ2-4; D remains unclear. Trimming left V 6 bases short and J 8 bases short, with 17 bases between. CDR3 length: 14 amino acids. In DNA, the CDR3 is TGTGCCAGCAGCATTAACGACGCTCGGGACATTCAGTACTTC. Translated: CASSINDARDIQYF.

This chain uses TRBV12-3 or TRBV12-4 with TRBJ2-2, with 7 bases fitting TRBD1. The J segment lost 2 bases and the V segment lost 7 bases, leaving 10 bases of the junction unmatched. There are 16 residues in the CDR3. The CDR3 coding sequence is TGTGCCAGCACCATTACCGGGACAGAAAACACCGGGGAGCTGTTTTTT. Translating it yields CASTITGTENTGELFF.

The chain links TRBV5-1 to TRBJ2-1, with D possibly matching TRBD2 (6 bases). CDR3 length: 16 residues. V dropped 3 bases and J dropped 3 bases, with 16 bases sitting between them. Germline values: CDR1 SGHRS, CDR2 YFSETQ. In DNA, the CDR3 is TGCGCCAGCAGCTCTTCGAGCGGGTGGGACTACAATGAGCAGTTCTTC. This sequence encodes CASSSSSGWDYNEQFF.

The chain employs TRBV18 and TRBJ2-1; a weak D match, TRBD2 (6 bases). Germline V lookup: CDR1 KGHSH, CDR2 LQKENI. Trimming took off 3 bases at V and 0 bases at J, with 18 bases between the two ends. CDR3 length: 18 residues. This CDR3 reads CASSPAVGGGLSYNEQFF. DNA of the CDR3: TGTGCCAGCTCACCTGCGGTGGGGGGAGGCCTCTCCTACAATGAGCAGTTCTTC.

Remarks on this clonotype: This may stem from a read error, because a much larger clone lies one nucleotide away. The rearrangement joins TRBV20-1 to TRBJ2-7, with D maybe TRBD1 (5 bases). The V end was cut by 0 bases, the J end by 4 bases, with 7 bases between. Germline V CDR1 and CDR2: DFQATT, SNEGSKA (reference sequence). This CDR3 region has 12 residues. For the CDR3, the DNA is TGCAGTGCTAGAGAAAGGGGTTACGAGCAGTACTTC. Protein sequence: CSARERGYEQYF.

V is TRBV12-3 or TRBV12-4 and J is TRBJ2-2; 11 positions match TRBD2. V trimming: 6 bases; J trimming: 9 bases; junction bases outside the gene matches: 18. This CDR3 spans 18 amino acids. The CDR3 here is CASRFPGTSGTSWRELFF. The CDR3 DNA reads TGTGCCAGCAGATTCCCCGGGACTAGCGGAACTAGTTGGCGGGAGCTGTTTTTT.